This T cell receptor beta chain emerged from a study of blood T cell repertoires in COVID-19. Study context: Spain, Italy and the United States supplied samples that represented acute and convalescent COVID-19. PBMCs, B-cell-depleted T cells, or T cells were the source of the cDNA or gDNA that made up the material.

Participant-given clinical history determined each cohort assignment. Germline values: CDR1 MNHEY, CDR2 SVGAGI. V gave up 6 bases and J gave up 6 bases, with 10 bases separating them. This CDR3 comprises 12 residues. Clones were sequenced by immunoSEQ multiplex PCR, and TCRdb holds only the in-frame ones, with some missing. The top ten hold 6.2% of the sample, which has some 180,000 clones, approximately 85% seen once. The receptor's source is a man aged 40-49 years who had recovered from COVID-19. The rearrangement links TRBV6-5 to TRBJ2-3; D is uncertain. Sequenced input: PBMCs or T cells enriched from blood (not recorded which). The CDR3 spells CASRGIWDTQYF. The CDR3 DNA follows: TGTGCCAGCAGGGGCATATGGGATACGCAGTATTTT.